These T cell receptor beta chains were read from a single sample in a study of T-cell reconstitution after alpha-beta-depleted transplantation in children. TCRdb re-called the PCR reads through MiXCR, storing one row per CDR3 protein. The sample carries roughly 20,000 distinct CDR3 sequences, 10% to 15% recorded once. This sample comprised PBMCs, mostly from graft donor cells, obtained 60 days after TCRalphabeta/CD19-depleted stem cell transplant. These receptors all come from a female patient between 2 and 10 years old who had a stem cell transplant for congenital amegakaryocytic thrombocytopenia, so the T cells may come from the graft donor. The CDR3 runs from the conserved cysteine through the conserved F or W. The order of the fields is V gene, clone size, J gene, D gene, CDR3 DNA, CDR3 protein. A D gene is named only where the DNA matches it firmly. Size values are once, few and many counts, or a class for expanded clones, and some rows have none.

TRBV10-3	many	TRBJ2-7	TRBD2	TGTGCCATCAGTGCCCTAGCGGGAGAAGGTTACTACGAGCAGTACTTC	CAISALAGEGYYEQYF
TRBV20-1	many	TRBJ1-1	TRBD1	TGCAGTGTTCCATACCAGGGGGTACAGAACCTGAACACTGAAGCTTTCTTT	CSVPYQGVQNLNTEAFF
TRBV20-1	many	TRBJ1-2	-	TGCAGTGCTACCCTGAGCGTTCTCGATGGCTACACCTTC	CSATLSVLDGYTF
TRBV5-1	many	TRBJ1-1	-	TGCGCCAGCAGCCCGACATGGAACACTGAAGCTTTCTTT	CASSPTWNTEAFF
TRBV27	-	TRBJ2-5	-	TGTGCCAGCAAATCCCAAGGGGAAATCGGGACCCAGTACTTC	CASKSQGEIGTQYF
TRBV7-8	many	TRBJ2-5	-	TGTGCCAGCAGCCTGGGACAGCTGAGACTAGCGACCCGAGTGAGAGAGACCCAGTACTTC	CASSLGQLRLATRVRETQYF
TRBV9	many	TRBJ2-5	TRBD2	TGTGCCAGCAGCGGTCGACTAGCGGGACAAGAGACCCAGTACTTC	CASSGRLAGQETQYF
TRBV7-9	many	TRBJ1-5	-	TGTGCCAGCAGCTCGTACAGGGATCCCTATCAGCCCCAGCATTTT	CASSSYRDPYQPQHF
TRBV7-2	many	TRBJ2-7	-	TGTGCCAGCAGCCCAAGGGTCCAATACGAGCAGTACTTC	CASSPRVQYEQYF
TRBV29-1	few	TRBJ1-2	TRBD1	TGCAGCGTTGAATTCACAGGGGGAGACTATGGCTACACCTTC	CSVEFTGGDYGYTF
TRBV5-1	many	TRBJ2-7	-	TGCGCCAGCAGCTTGGGGGGCCTGAGCCCCTACCTATACGAGCAGTACTTC	CASSLGGLSPYLYEQYF
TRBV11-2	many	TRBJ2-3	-	TGTGCCAGCAGCTTCGGGAGCACAGATACGCAGTATTTT	CASSFGSTDTQYF
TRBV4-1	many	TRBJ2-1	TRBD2	TGCGCCAGCAGCCACGGGGGCCTAGCGGGAGCAAACTACAATGAGCAGTTCTTC	CASSHGGLAGANYNEQFF
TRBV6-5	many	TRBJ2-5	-	TGTGCCAGCAGTTACTCTGCAGGGACCGAGACCCAGTACTTC	CASSYSAGTETQYF
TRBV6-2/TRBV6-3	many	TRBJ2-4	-	TGTGCCAGCAGTTACAGACGACAGGAAAACATTCAGTACTTC	CASSYRRQENIQYF
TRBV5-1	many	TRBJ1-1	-	TGCGCCAGCAGCCGCGACAGGCTCACTGAAGCTTTCTTT	CASSRDRLTEAFF
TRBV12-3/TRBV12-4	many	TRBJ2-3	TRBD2	TGTGCCAGCAGCTCCTCTAGCGGGGGCGGCACAGATACGCAGTATTTT	CASSSSSGGGTDTQYF
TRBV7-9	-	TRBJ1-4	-	TGTGCCAGCAGCTTACTCGGGAGTAATGAAAAACTGTTTTTT	CASSLLGSNEKLFF
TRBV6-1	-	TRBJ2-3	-	TGTGCCAGCAGGGCAGGGGTGGGCACAGATACGCAGTATTTT	CASRAGVGTDTQYF
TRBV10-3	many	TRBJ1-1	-	TGTGCCATCTCGGCCCTGACGGGCACTGAAGCTTTCTTT	CAISALTGTEAFF
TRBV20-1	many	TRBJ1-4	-	TGCAGTGCTGGGGGGGAAAAACTGTTTTTT	CSAGGEKLFF
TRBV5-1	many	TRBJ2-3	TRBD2	TGCGCCAGCAGCTTCGGACTAGCCACAGATACGCAGTATTTT	CASSFGLATDTQYF
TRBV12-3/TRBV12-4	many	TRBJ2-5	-	TGTGCCAGCAGCAGACGAGAGACCCAGTACTTC	CASSRRETQYF
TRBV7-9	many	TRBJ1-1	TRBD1	TGTGCCAGCAGCTCCCGGACAGGGGGCTTTACTGAAGCTTTCTTT	CASSSRTGGFTEAFF
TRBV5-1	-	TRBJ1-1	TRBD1	TGCGCCAGCAGCCCCGCAGACAGGGGGCTGAGCACTGAAGCTTTCTTT	CASSPADRGLSTEAFF
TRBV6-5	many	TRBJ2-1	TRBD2	TGTGCCAGCAGTTACAGACTAGCGGGATATCGCCGTGAGCAGTTCTTC	CASSYRLAGYRREQFF
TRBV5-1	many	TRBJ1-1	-	TGCGCCAGCAGCCAGGATCCAGGGCGCTTTCGAATTGGGGGAGACAACACTGAAGCTTTCTTT	CASSQDPGRFRIGGDNTEAFF
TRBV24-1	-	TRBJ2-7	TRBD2	TGTGGGGCCTTTTATTTGCAAAGCTCCGGTTTGGCGGGAGACCCCTACGAGCAGTACTTC	CGAFYLQSSGLAGDPYEQYF
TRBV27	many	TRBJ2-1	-	TGTGCCAGCAGTCCCCGACTGGGAAGCTCCTACAATGAGCAGTTCTTC	CASSPRLGSSYNEQFF
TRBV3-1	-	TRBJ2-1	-	TGTGCCTTCTGCTCGGTTGGGTTTTCGTGGGATCTCTCCTACAATGAGCAGTTCTTC	CAFCSVGFSWDLSYNEQFF
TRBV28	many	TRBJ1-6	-	TGTGCCAGCAGGCTGCCACGGGATAATTCACCCCTCCACTTT	CASRLPRDNSPLHF
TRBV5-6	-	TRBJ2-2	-	TGTGCCAGCAGCTTTTGGGACCGGACCGGGGAGCTGTTTTTT	CASSFWDRTGELFF
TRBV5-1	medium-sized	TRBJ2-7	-	TGCGCCAGCAGGCTGGGAGAGGGCAGCCTACTTCTCTACGAGCAGTACTTC	CASRLGEGSLLLYEQYF
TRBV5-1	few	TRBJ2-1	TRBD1	TGCGCCAGCAGCCCAGGGACAGGGGCTAGCGAGCAGTTCTTC	CASSPGTGASEQFF
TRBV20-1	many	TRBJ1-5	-	TGCAGTGCACAATCCCTCGGGGGCGGCGGCAATCAGCCCCAGCATTTT	CSAQSLGGGGNQPQHF
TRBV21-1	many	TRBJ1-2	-	TGTGCCAGCAGCACCTTCCGAAATAGACAGAGGATATATGGCTACACCTTC	CASSTFRNRQRIYGYTF
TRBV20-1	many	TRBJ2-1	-	TGCAGTGCTAGCGACAGAAGCAATGAGCAGTTCTTC	CSASDRSNEQFF
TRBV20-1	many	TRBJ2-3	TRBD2	TGCAGTGCTCGCGGGGGACCAGACGTCCCAAGCCCTAGCACAGATACGCAGTATTTT	CSARGGPDVPSPSTDTQYF
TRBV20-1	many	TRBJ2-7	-	TGCAGTGCCCTACGGGACGCAGCCTACGAGCAGTACTTC	CSALRDAAYEQYF
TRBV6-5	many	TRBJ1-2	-	TGTGCCAGCAGTTACTATGGCAGGGCTAACTATGGCTACACCTTC	CASSYYGRANYGYTF
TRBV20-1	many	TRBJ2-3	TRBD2	TGCAGTGCTAGAGAGGCTAGCGGGAGTGGAGCAGATACGCAGTATTTT	CSAREASGSGADTQYF
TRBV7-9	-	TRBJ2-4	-	TGTGCCAGCAGGGCCCTAGACTTAGCCAAAAACATTCAGTACTTC	CASRALDLAKNIQYF
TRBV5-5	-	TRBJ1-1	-	TGTGCCAGCAGCTTGCTGGGGCAGGAAGCTTACTTT	CASSLLGQEAYF
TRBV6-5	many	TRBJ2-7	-	TGTGCCAGCAGTTACTCAGGAGCCTCCTACGAGCAGTACTTC	CASSYSGASYEQYF
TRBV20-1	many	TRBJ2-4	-	TGCAGTGCCGAGGGCGGGCTCAAAAACATTCAGTACTTC	CSAEGGLKNIQYF
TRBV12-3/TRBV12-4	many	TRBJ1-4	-	TGTGCCAGCAGTGGGCGAGACGGTGAAAAACTGTTTTTT	CASSGRDGEKLFF
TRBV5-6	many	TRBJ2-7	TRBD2	TGTGCCAGCAGCGGACTTCGACTAGCCGCCTACGAGCAGTACTTC	CASSGLRLAAYEQYF
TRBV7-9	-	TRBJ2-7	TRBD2	TGTGCCAGCAGCCCCCCTAGCGGGAGCTACGAGCAGTACTTC	CASSPPSGSYEQYF
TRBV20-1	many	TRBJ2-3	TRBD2	TGCAGTGCCAGTCGGGCTAGCGGAGGCGGGGCAGATACGCAGTATTTT	CSASRASGGGADTQYF
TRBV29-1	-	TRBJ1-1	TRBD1	TGCAGCGTACAGGGGGCCACTGAAGCTTTCTTT	CSVQGATEAFF
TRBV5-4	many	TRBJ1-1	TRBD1	TGTGCCAGCAGCTTACCTAACAGGGGATATAACACTGAAGCTTTCTTT	CASSLPNRGYNTEAFF
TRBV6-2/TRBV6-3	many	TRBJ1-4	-	TGTGCCGGCTCGGACAGTCCCAATGAAAAACTGTTTTTT	CAGSDSPNEKLFF
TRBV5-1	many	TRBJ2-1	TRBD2	TGCGCCAGCAGCTGGAGCGGGACCTACAATGAGCAGTTCTTC	CASSWSGTYNEQFF
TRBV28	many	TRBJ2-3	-	TGTGCCAGCAGTTTTAGCACCAGGGGACGCACAGATACGCAGTATTTT	CASSFSTRGRTDTQYF
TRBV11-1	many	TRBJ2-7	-	TGTGCCAGCAGCCGGATTGGCTCCTCCTACGAGCAGTACTTC	CASSRIGSSYEQYF
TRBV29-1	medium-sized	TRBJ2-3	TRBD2	TGCAGCGTTGAAGATAGGGGGACTAGCGGGACTCCTACGCAGTATTTT	CSVEDRGTSGTPTQYF
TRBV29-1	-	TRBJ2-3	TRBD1	TGCAGCGCCCTGTACGGGACAGGGACAGATACGCAGTATTTT	CSALYGTGTDTQYF